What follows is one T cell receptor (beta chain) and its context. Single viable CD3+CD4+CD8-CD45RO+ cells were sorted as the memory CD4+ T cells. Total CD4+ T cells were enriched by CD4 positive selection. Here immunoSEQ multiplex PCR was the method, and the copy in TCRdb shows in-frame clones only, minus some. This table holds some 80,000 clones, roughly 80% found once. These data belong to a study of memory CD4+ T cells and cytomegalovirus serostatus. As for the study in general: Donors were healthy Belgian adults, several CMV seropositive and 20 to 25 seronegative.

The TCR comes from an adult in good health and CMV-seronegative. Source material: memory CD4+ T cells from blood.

CDR3 sequence reads: CATSRNRGATDTQYF. The CDR3 bases are TGTGCCACCAGCAGAAACAGGGGCGCGACAGATACGCAGTATTTT. The chain links TRBV15 to TRBJ2-3, with TRBD1 matching 7 bases. V gave up 2 bases and J gave up 3 bases; unmatched junction bases: 5. The CDR3 covers 15 residues. The V gene's germline CDR1 is LNHNV and CDR2 YYDKDF (reference sequence).